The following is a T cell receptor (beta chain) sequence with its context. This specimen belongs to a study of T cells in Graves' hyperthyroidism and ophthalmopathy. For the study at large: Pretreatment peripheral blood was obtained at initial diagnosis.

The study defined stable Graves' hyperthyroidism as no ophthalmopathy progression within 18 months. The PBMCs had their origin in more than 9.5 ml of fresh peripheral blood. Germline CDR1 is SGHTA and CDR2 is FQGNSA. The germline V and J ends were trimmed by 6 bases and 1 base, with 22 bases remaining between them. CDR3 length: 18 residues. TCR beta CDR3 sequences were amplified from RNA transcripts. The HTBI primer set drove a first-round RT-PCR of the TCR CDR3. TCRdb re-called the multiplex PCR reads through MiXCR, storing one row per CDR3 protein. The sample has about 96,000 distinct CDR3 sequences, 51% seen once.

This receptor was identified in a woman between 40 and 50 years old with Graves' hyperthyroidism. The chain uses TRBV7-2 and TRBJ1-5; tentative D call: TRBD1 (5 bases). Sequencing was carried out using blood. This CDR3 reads CASSSLGRGSSSNQPQHF. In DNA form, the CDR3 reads TGTGCCAGCAGTTCACTAGGGCGGGGGTCATCAAGCAATCAGCCCCAGCATTTT.